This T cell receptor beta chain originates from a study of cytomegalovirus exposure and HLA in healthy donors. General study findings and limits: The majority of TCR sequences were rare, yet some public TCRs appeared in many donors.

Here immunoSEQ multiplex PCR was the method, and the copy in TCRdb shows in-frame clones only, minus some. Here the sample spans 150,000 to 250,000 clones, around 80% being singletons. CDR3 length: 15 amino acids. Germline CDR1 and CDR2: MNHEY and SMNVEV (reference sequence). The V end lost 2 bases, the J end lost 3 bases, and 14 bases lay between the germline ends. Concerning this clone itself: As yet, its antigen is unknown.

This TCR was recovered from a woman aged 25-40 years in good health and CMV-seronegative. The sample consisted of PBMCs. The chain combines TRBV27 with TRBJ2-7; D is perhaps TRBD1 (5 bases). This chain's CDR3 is CASSLAQGSYYEQYF. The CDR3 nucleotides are TGTGCCAGCAGTTTAGCTCAGGGCTCCTACTACGAGCAGTACTTC.